The 32 T cell receptor beta chains presented below share a single source sample, sequenced in a study of blood T cell repertoires in COVID-19. Produced via immunoSEQ multiplex PCR; TCRdb's table is partial and in-frame only. The top ten hold 2.5% to 3.5% of the sample, which has some 280,000 clones, 70% to 90% seen once. The sample taken for sequencing was peripheral blood. The source of these receptors is a woman younger than 45 with active or convalescent COVID-19.

V is TRBV19 and J is TRBJ1-4, with 10 bases lining up with TRBD1. V dropped 7 bases and J dropped 5; count of bases not matched to a gene: 16. Germline lookup yields CDR1 LNHDA and CDR2 SQIVND (reference sequence). CDR3 length: 18 amino acids. This CDR3 is CASTETRDRGSPNEKLFF. The CDR3 DNA sequence: TGTGCCAGTACCGAAACCCGGGACAGGGGATCCCCCAATGAAAAACTGTTTTTT.

The rearrangement uses TRBV7-2 and TRBJ1-1; D is unclear. Germline loops: CDR1 SGHTA, CDR2 FQGNSA. Deletions cut 3 bases from V and 3 bases from J, with 8 bases between. This CDR3 spans 13 amino acids. The CDR3 DNA sequence: TGTGCCAGCAGCTTTACGGTCGACACTGAAGCTTTCTTT. This translates into CASSFTVDTEAFF.

The rearrangement joins TRBV7-2 to TRBJ1-1; 10 nucleotides line up with TRBD1. V dropped 5 bases and J dropped 1; count of bases not matched to a gene: 7. The CDR3 runs 16 residues. Germline values: CDR1 SGHTA, CDR2 FQGNSA. CDR3 bases: TGTGCCAGCAGCCCCAGGGACAGGGGTGAGAACACTGAAGCTTTCTTT. Amino acid sequence: CASSPRDRGENTEAFF.

This clone was observed once. This chain connects TRBV9 to TRBJ2-3; 12 positions agree with TRBD2. Trimming cost V 3 bases and J 3 bases; bases outside gene matches: 11. Per germline, CDR1 SGDLS and CDR2 YYNGEE. The CDR3 extends over 18 amino acids. CDR3: CASSEGGTSGLATDTQYF. In nucleotides, the CDR3 is TGTGCCAGCAGCGAGGGGGGGACTAGCGGGTTAGCGACAGATACGCAGTATTTT.

The chain combines TRBV10-3 with TRBJ1-2; TRBD1 is a possible D gene (6 bases). The CDR3 sequence is 16 residues long. The germline CDR1 and CDR2 sequences are ENHRY and SYGVKD. The germline V and J ends were trimmed by 7 bases and 0 bases, with 18 bases remaining between them. Written as DNA, the CDR3 is TGTGCCATCATGGGACCCCGAGGGGGGGCTAACTATGGCTACACCTTC. Protein sequence: CAIMGPRGGANYGYTF.

This chain links TRBV18 with TRBJ2-3, with TRBD2 matching over 7 bases. V shed 3 bases, J shed 1 base, and the junction held 13 bases outside the gene matches. This CDR3 spans 18 amino acids. From germline, CDR1 is KGHSH and CDR2 LQKENI. Written as DNA, the CDR3 is TGTGCCAGCTCACCCCCCAGCGGGGATCCCCGGGGCACAGATACGCAGTATTTT. Its translation: CASSPPSGDPRGTDTQYF.

The genes are TRBV7-2 and TRBJ2-4; 7 nucleotides line up with TRBD2. The CDR3 consists of 16 residues. V shed 4 bases and J 3 bases; nucleotides not matched to a gene: 9. Germline V lookup: CDR1 SGHTA, CDR2 FQGNSA. In DNA form, the CDR3 reads TGTGCCAGCAGCTCCGCGAGGGCGGGGGACAAAAACATTCAGTACTTC. Amino acids: CASSSARAGDKNIQYF.

The rearrangement links TRBV30 to TRBJ2-3, with 8 bases fitting TRBD2. Trimming cost V 8 bases and J 5 bases; bases outside gene matches: 9. This CDR3 has 13 amino acids. Germline lookup yields CDR1 GTSNPN and CDR2 SVGIG (reference sequence). The chain's CDR3 is CAGDRGGQDTQYF. CDR3 bases: TGTGCCGGCGATCGGGGGGGCCAAGATACGCAGTATTTT. The full variable domain, completed using reference TRBV30 and TRBJ2-3, is SQTIHQWPATLVQPVGSPLSLECTVEGTSNPNLYWYRQAAGRGLQLLFYSVGIGQISSEVPQNLSASRPQDRQFILSSKKLLLSDSGFYLCAGDRGGQDTQYFGPGTRLTVL.

This chain links TRBV10-3 with TRBJ1-2; the D gene is possibly TRBD1 (6 bases). This CDR3 contains 15 residues. The V gene lost 0 bases and the J gene lost 8 bases, with 16 bases spanning the gap. Germline V gene sequence: CDR1 ENHRY, CDR2 SYGVKD. CDR3 amino acids: CAISESRGGREGYTF. Written as DNA, the CDR3 is TGTGCCATCAGTGAGTCGAGAGGGGGTAGAGAGGGCTACACCTTC.

J is TRBJ2-5 and V is TRBV6-1; 9 bases are a match to TRBD1. CDR3 length: 15 residues. Germline values: CDR1 MNHNS, CDR2 SASEGT. The V and J ends lost 2 bases and 5 bases, in that order; junction bases with no gene match: 6. As DNA, the CDR3 is TGTGCCAGCAGTGAAAACAGGGGGCGCGGGGAGACCCAGTACTTC. This sequence encodes CASSENRGRGETQYF.

The chain has TRBV6-5 and TRBJ2-1; possibly TRBD2 for D (6 bases). The CDR3 covers 16 residues. CDR1 is MNHEY and CDR2 is SVGAGI in the germline V gene. The ends were cut back, 0 bases at V and 0 bases at J, with 9 bases in the middle. The CDR3 bases are TGTGCCAGCAGTTACTCGGGGAGGAGCTCCTACAATGAGCAGTTCTTC. This encodes CASSYSGRSSYNEQFF.

The chain couples TRBV30 to TRBJ1-2, with D uncertain. This CDR3 spans 14 amino acids. The germline CDR1 and CDR2 sequences are GTSNPN and SVGIG (reference sequence). V was cut by 3 bases and J by 4 bases, with 15 bases left in between. The CDR3 spells CAWRRDYDFYGYTF. As DNA, the CDR3 is TGTGCCTGGAGAAGAGACTATGATTTCTATGGCTACACCTTC.

The chain combines TRBV25-1 with TRBJ1-1, with TRBD1 matching 8 bases. The ends lost 5 bases at V and 4 bases at J; junction bases unmatched: 3. Germline CDR1 MGHDK, CDR2 SYGVNS. The CDR3 spans 13 residues. The CDR3 is CASSIDRGTEAFF. The DNA for the CDR3 is TGTGCCAGCAGTATAGACAGGGGCACTGAAGCTTTCTTT.

The chain carries TRBV5-6 and TRBJ2-7; 7 positions match TRBD1. The CDR3 sequence is 16 residues long. In germline, CDR1 is SGHDT, CDR2 YYEEEE. V gave up 4 bases and J gave up 1 base; unmatched junction bases: 11. CDR3: CASSGNPGQKSYEQYF. The CDR3 DNA follows: TGTGCCAGCAGCGGAAATCCGGGACAGAAGTCCTACGAGCAGTACTTC.

This clone has just one count. The rearrangement joins TRBV30 to TRBJ1-3; 7 nucleotides agree with TRBD1. The ends lost 5 bases at V and 3 bases at J; junction bases unmatched: 7. The germline V gene encodes CDR1 GTSNPN and CDR2 SVGIG (reference sequence). The length of the CDR3 is 14 residues. This CDR3 reads CAWAVTGVGNTIYF. In nucleotides, the CDR3 is TGTGCCTGGGCTGTCACAGGGGTTGGAAACACCATATATTTT.

The chain couples TRBV5-1 to TRBJ1-3; maybe TRBD1 (5 bases). Germline V gene lookup returns CDR1 SGHRS and CDR2 YFSETQ. The germline V and J ends were trimmed by 3 bases and 4 bases, with 14 bases remaining between them. This CDR3 spans 15 amino acids. The CDR3 coding sequence is TGCGCCAGCAGCTGGGACTTATCGTCCGGAAACACCATATATTTT. It specifies CASSWDLSSGNTIYF.

This chain links TRBV7-9 with TRBJ1-1; D is unclear. The germline V gene has CDR1 SEHNR and CDR2 FQNEAQ (reference sequence). This CDR3 region has 15 residues. V lost 5 bases to trimming and J lost 1 base, with 14 bases between them. CDR3 amino acids: CASSRASRGNTEAFF. CDR3 in DNA: TGTGCCAGCAGCAGAGCGAGCCGTGGGAACACTGAAGCTTTCTTT. Full variable domain (rest looked up from reference TRBV7-9 and TRBJ1-1): DTGVSQNPRHKITKRGQNVTFRCDPISEHNRLYWYRQTLGQGPEFLTYFQNEAQLEKSRLLSDRFSAERPKGSFSTLEIQRTEQGDSAMYLCASSRASRGNTEAFFGQGTRLTVV.

The V gene is TRBV10-3, the J gene TRBJ1-5; D call uncertain. The CDR3 consists of 16 residues. Trimming removed 0 bases at V and 6 bases at J, with 15 bases between. Germline lookup yields CDR1 ENHRY and CDR2 SYGVKD. The CDR3 protein is CAISESMGGSPQPQHF. The CDR3 DNA reads TGTGCCATCAGTGAGTCGATGGGAGGGAGCCCTCAGCCCCAGCATTTT.

Only a few counts were recorded for this clone. The chain is built from TRBV28 and TRBJ2-5, with D perhaps matching TRBD2 (7 bases). The CDR3 spans 13 residues. Trimming cost V 7 bases and J 5 bases, with 14 bases left between them. Germline V gene data show CDR1 as MDHEN and CDR2 as SYDVKM. Here the CDR3 DNA reads TGTGCCAGCAATGGGGGGGCCTTGGAGACCCAGTACTTC. This codes for CASNGGALETQYF.

The chain links TRBV19 to TRBJ2-3, with no clear D. Trimming left V 3 bases short and J 1 base short, with 14 bases between. The CDR3 is 16 residues long. Germline V gene data show CDR1 as LNHDA and CDR2 as SQIVND (reference sequence). The CDR3 sequence is CASSIMVGPGTDTQYF. CDR3 DNA sequence: TGTGCCAGTAGTATTATGGTGGGCCCAGGCACAGATACGCAGTATTTT.

The chain employs TRBV7-9 and TRBJ1-4, with TRBD1 as a possible D gene (5 bases). Germline-derived CDR1 and CDR2 are SEHNR and FQNEAQ (reference sequence). The CDR3 is 15 amino acids. Trimming stripped 1 base from V and 5 bases from J, with 11 bases between. CDR3 DNA sequence: TGTGCCAGCAGCTTAGGGACACTTACCAATGAAAAACTGTTTTTT. The encoded protein is CASSLGTLTNEKLFF.

The chain recombines TRBV9 with TRBJ2-2; TRBD2 aligns across 12 bases. Germline loops: CDR1 SGDLS, CDR2 YYNGEE. The CDR3 sequence is 12 residues long. The trim removed 4 bases at V and 15 bases at J, leaving 4 bases unmatched. CDR3 nucleotides: TGTGCCAGCAGCAGGACTAGCGGGGCGGTGTTTTTT. It specifies CASSRTSGAVFF.

This chain joins TRBV27 and TRBJ1-2; no reliable D call. Germline V gene lookup returns CDR1 MNHEY and CDR2 SMNVEV (reference sequence). V was shortened by 8 bases and J by 4 bases, with 14 bases between the two germline ends. The CDR3 runs to 13 residues. This CDR3 is CASRTLGSYGYTF. CDR3 DNA: TGTGCCAGCCGCACTCTAGGGAGCTATGGCTACACCTTC.

This clone was counted once. V gene TRBV9 combines with J gene TRBJ1-1; weak D call: TRBD1 (6 bases). The germline V and J ends were trimmed by 4 bases and 3 bases, with 13 bases remaining between them. Germline V gene lookup returns CDR1 SGDLS and CDR2 YYNGEE. There are 14 residues in the CDR3. CDR3 sequence (DNA): TGTGCCAGCAGCCCCGGGACACGTTACACTGAAGCTTTCTTT. Residues: CASSPGTRYTEAFF. Full variable domain (outside the CDR3, taken from reference TRBV9 and TRBJ1-1): DSGVTQTPKHLITATGQRVTLRCSPRSGDLSVYWYQQSLDQGLQFLIQYYNGEERAKGNILERFSAQQFPDLHSELNLSSLELGDSALYFCASSPGTRYTEAFFGQGTRLTVV.

This clone was seen once. The chain is built from TRBV7-9 and TRBJ2-7; 7 nucleotides match TRBD2. The CDR3 consists of 15 residues. Germline assignment: CDR1 SEHNR and CDR2 FQNEAQ (reference sequence). The ends lost 3 bases at V and 3 bases at J; junction bases unmatched: 8. CDR3 DNA sequence: TGTGCCAGCAGCTTCGAGGCCGGGACTAACTACGAGCAGTACTTC. This codes for CASSFEAGTNYEQYF.

The rearrangement joins TRBV4-3 to TRBJ1-4; no firm D call. Germline loops: CDR1 LGHNA, CDR2 YSLEER. This CDR3 contains 15 residues. The ends were cut back, 6 bases at V and 4 bases at J, with 15 bases in the middle. The CDR3 DNA sequence: TGCGCCAGCAGTTATAGGAGGCGAGATAATGAAAAACTGTTTTTT. Translating gives CASSYRRRDNEKLFF.

The rearrangement links TRBV7-9 to TRBJ2-6; D is possibly TRBD2 (6 bases). Trimming shortened V by 0 bases and J by 0 bases, and 15 bases separated the two germline ends. The CDR3 contains 19 residues. Germline assignment: CDR1 SEHNR and CDR2 FQNEAQ (reference sequence). In nucleotides, the CDR3 is TGTGCCAGCAGCTTAGCGACGGGACTTTTCAGCTCTGGGGCCAACGTCCTGACTTTC. It specifies CASSLATGLFSSGANVLTF.

This clone showed up just once. This chain connects TRBV2 to TRBJ1-1; weak D call: TRBD1 (5 bases). Germline CDR1 is SNHLY and CDR2 is FYNNEI. The CDR3 has 14 residues. V gave up 8 bases and J gave up 6 bases, with 19 bases separating them. Written as DNA, the CDR3 is TGTGCCAGCCGCCGGGAACTGGGGGGTCCTGAAGCTTTCTTT. Its protein product is CASRRELGGPEAFF.

The J gene is TRBJ2-7, the V gene TRBV6-4; D is perhaps TRBD2 (7 bases). V was clipped by 0 bases and J by 7 bases, with 22 bases between them. CDR1 is MRHNA and CDR2 is SNTAGT in the germline V gene. The CDR3 sequence is 17 residues long. The CDR3 DNA is TGTGCCAGCAGTGACTCGGGGGCCCGAGCCTGGCGGGGGGAGCAGTACTTC. As protein: CASSDSGARAWRGEQYF.

The CDR3 protein is CAISESGTQNGYTF. The DNA of the CDR3 is TGTGCCATCAGTGAGTCGGGGACACAAAATGGCTACACCTTC. V is TRBV10-3 and J is TRBJ1-2; maybe TRBD1 (6 bases). This CDR3 region has 14 residues. CDR1 and CDR2 from the germline V gene are ENHRY and SYGVKD. V lost 0 bases and J 6 bases, leaving 11 bases between the germline ends.

The chain joins TRBV28 to TRBJ1-5; 8 bases fit TRBD1. This CDR3 comprises 15 residues. Per germline, CDR1 MDHEN and CDR2 SYDVKM. J was trimmed by 2 bases and V by 6 bases; bases with no gene match: 6. CDR3 DNA: TGTGCCAGCAGAGACAGGGGACAGGGCAATCAGCCCCAGCATTTT. Translation gives CASRDRGQGNQPQHF.

The chain links TRBV18 to TRBJ2-7, with D uncertain. V was clipped by 5 bases and J by 5 bases, with 10 bases between them. The CDR3 has 12 amino acids. The germline V gene encodes CDR1 KGHSH and CDR2 LQKENI. CDR3: CASSIILHEQYF. The CDR3 coding sequence is TGTGCCAGCTCAATTATCCTCCACGAGCAGTACTTC.